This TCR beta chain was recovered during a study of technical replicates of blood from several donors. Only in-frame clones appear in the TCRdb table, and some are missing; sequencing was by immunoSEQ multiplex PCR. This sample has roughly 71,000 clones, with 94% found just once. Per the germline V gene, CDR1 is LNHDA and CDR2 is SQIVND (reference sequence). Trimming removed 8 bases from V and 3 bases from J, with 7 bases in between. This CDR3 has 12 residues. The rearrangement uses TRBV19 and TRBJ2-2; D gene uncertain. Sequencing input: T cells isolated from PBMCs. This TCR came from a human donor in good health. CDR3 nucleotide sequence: TGTGCCAGTTTTCGGGACACCGGGGAGCTGTTTTTT. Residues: CASFRDTGELFF.